This T cell receptor (beta chain) derives from a study of response to subunit inactivated influenza vaccine. MiXCR, applied by TCRdb to the RT-PCR reads, yields one record per CDR3 protein. The table shows 530,000 or so distinct CDR3 sequences, with approximately 14% occurring only once. This clonotype has more than one count but fewer than ten. The antigen is not known. Findings and caveats of the study: After each seasonal influenza vaccination, few new T cells are recruited, the authors suggested.

After removal of 7 bases from V and 2 bases from J, the junction contained 9 bases not matched to a gene. The CDR3 runs to 18 residues. This specimen consisted of PBMCs from blood, obtained about 13 days after vaccination. The receptor was isolated from a man aged 50 or older who received an inactivated influenza vaccine. The chain joins TRBV23-1 to TRBJ2-1; 15 nucleotides match TRBD2. TRBV23-1 is an ORF; its function is uncertain. This chain's CDR3 is CASTGLAGGAGTYNEQFF. The CDR3 DNA sequence: TGCGCCAGCACGGGACTAGCGGGGGGCGCGGGCACCTACAATGAGCAGTTCTTC.